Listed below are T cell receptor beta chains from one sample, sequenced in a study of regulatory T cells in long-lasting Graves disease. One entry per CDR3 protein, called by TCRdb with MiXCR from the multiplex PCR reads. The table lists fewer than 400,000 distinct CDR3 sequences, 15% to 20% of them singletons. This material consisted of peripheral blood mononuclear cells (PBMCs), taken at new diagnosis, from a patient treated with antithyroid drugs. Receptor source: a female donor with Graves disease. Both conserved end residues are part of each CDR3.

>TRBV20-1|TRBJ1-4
CSATGQAEKLFF
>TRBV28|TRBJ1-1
CASSSYDKREAFF
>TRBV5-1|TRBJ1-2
CASSLGGSTHAFYGYTF
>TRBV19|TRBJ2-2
CASSPTAGERTGELFF
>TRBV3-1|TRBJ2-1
CASSQAPPGDEQFF
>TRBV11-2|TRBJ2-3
CASSLDLPPGGISTDTQYF
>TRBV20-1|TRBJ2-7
CSARDVLPGLAGGLSLGEQYF
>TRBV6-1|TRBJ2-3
CASMARGGGTDTQYF
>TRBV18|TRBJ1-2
CASSPGTGHYGYTF
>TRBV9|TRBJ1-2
CASQRGAGYTF
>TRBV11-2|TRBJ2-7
CASNPGQVTYEQYF
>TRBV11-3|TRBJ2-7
CASSLDNSGSYEQYF
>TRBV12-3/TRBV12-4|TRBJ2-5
CACSLRLPATTPEWTQYF
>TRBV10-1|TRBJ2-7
CASSARTSGIYEQYF
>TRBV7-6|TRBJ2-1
CASSLGGGRATEQFF
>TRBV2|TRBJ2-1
CASKTEMGPLRNEQFF
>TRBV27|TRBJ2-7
CASSPGQLGYEQYF
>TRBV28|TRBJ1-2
CASRPQGGRKLYGYTF
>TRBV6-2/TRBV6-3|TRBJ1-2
CASSGDRANYGYTF
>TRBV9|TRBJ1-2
CASSASGGSSYGYTF
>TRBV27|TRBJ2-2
CASSLQIRQANTGELFF
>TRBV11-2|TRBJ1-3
CASSPTVGNTIYF